This TCR beta chain was found in a study of T-cell reconstitution after alpha-beta-depleted transplantation in children. Overall study findings and caveats: Surviving recipient T cells and intrathymic progenitors accounted for some patients' high TCRbeta diversity at day 60.

The CDR3 is 12 residues long. V shed 3 bases and J shed 3 bases, with 5 bases lying between them. Per germline, CDR1 KGHDR and CDR2 SFDVKD. This clonotype was counted only a few times. Its matching antigen is unknown. Library preparation (for TCRbeta) was performed with unique molecular identifiers. TCRdb independently ran MiXCR on the PCR reads; one entry per CDR3 protein. Of some 81,000 distinct CDR3 sequences in the sample, around an eighth were seen once. This chain links TRBV24-1 with TRBJ2-7, with D unclear. This TCR came from a male patient between 2 and 9 years old who had a stem cell transplant for acute lymphoblastic leukemia, so the T cells may come from the graft donor. This specimen was PBMCs, mostly from graft donor cells, taken 180 days after TCRalphabeta/CD19-depleted stem cell transplant. Written as DNA, the CDR3 is TGTGCCACCAGTGATGACGGCTACGAGCAGTACTTC. This translates into CATSDDGYEQYF.